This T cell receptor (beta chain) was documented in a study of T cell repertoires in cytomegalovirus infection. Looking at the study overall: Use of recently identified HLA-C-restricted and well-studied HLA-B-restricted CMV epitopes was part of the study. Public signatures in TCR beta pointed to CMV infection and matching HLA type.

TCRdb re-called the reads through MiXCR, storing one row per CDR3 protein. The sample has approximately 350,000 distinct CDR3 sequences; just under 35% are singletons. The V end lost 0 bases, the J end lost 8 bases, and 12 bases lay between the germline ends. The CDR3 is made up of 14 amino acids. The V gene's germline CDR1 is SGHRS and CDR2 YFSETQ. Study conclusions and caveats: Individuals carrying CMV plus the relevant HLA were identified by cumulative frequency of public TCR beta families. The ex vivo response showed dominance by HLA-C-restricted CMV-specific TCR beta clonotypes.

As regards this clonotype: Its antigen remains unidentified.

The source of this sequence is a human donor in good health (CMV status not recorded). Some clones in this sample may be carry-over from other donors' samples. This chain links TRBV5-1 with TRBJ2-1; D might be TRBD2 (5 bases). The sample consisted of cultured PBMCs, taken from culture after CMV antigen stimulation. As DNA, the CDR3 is TGCGCCAGCAGCTTGGGGGAGCCTTGGGATGAGCAGTTCTTC. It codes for CASSLGEPWDEQFF.